Below, 21 T cell receptor beta chains from the same sample are listed, as sequenced in a study of T cell changes during pregnancy in multiple sclerosis. Only in-frame clones appear in the TCRdb table, and some are missing; sequencing was by immunoSEQ multiplex PCR. This table has nearly 70,000 clones, 92% appearing once. Material: peripheral blood, obtained in the second trimester of pregnancy. Receptors were obtained from a female donor in good health, enrolled as a control in a pregnancy study.

Note on this clone: One end of the junction fails to match germline, which may point to a read error. J is TRBJ2-7 and V is TRBV28, with a possible D match to TRBD2 (6 bases). The CDR3 length is 11 residues. The germline V gene encodes CDR1 MDHEN and CDR2 SYDVKM. The CDR3, as DNA: TGTGCCAGCAGTTTTCCGGAGGGGCTCCTCTTC. Amino acids: CASSFPEGLLF.

The rearrangement joins TRBV5-1 to TRBJ1-2, with 10 bases matching TRBD1. The length of the CDR3 is 16 residues. V dropped 0 bases and J dropped 5; count of bases not matched to a gene: 7. Germline assignment: CDR1 SGHRS and CDR2 YFSETQ. The CDR3 region is CASSLGMGDRGYGYTF. The DNA for the CDR3 is TGCGCCAGCAGCTTGGGGATGGGGGACAGGGGTTATGGCTACACCTTC.

This clone was seen once. The chain carries TRBV28 and TRBJ2-7; maybe TRBD2 (6 bases). This CDR3 is built from 12 residues. The V end was cut by 7 bases, the J end by 3 bases, with 10 bases between. Germline V lookup: CDR1 MDHEN, CDR2 SYDVKM. The CDR3 here is CASTIGGYEQYF. The DNA of the CDR3 is TGTGCCAGCACCATCGGGGGCTACGAGCAGTACTTC.

The chain is built from TRBV6-5 and TRBJ2-7, with 11 bases identical to TRBD1. J was trimmed by 7 bases and V by 1 base; bases with no gene match: 6. The germline V gene has CDR1 MNHEY and CDR2 SVGAGI. The CDR3 spans 15 residues. The CDR3 region is CASSYFGTGGREQYF. The CDR3 DNA sequence: TGTGCCAGCAGTTACTTCGGGACAGGGGGAAGGGAGCAGTACTTC.

In its sample, this clone was seen once. The chain carries TRBV5-1 and TRBJ2-4; 8 positions agree with TRBD2. The germline CDR1 and CDR2 sequences are SGHRS and YFSETQ. The length of the CDR3 is 15 residues. J gave up 7 bases and V 4 bases, and 10 bases lay outside the gene matches. The CDR3 bases are TGCGCCAGCAGCCCAATCGGGGGGGACGGGAACATTCAGTACTTC. It codes for CASSPIGGDGNIQYF.

The chain combines TRBV10-2 with TRBJ1-2; 7 bases agree with TRBD1. Germline loops: CDR1 WSHSY, CDR2 SAAADI. This CDR3 is 14 amino acids long. The V segment lost 4 bases and the J segment 3 bases; nucleotides outside the gene matches: 5. The CDR3 nucleotides are TGCGCCAGCAGTGCCAGGGGGAGTGACTATGGCTACACCTTC. Amino acid sequence: CASSARGSDYGYTF.

The chain recombines TRBV10-2 with TRBJ2-3; possibly TRBD1 for D (6 bases). The ends were cut back, 10 bases at V and 2 bases at J, with 16 bases in the middle. This CDR3 comprises 14 residues. CDR1 is WSHSY, CDR2 SAAADI, per germline. Written as DNA, the CDR3 is TGCGCCACCCGAGGGGGTATCGCCACAGATACGCAGTATTTT. This codes for CATRGGIATDTQYF.

The chain joins TRBV13 to TRBJ2-1, with 14 bases aligning to TRBD2. Looked up from germline, CDR1 is PRHDT and CDR2 is FYEKMQ (reference sequence). The J segment lost 7 bases and the V segment lost 5 bases, leaving 7 bases of the junction unmatched. This CDR3 region has 16 residues. CDR3 nucleotides: TGTGCCAGCAGCCTGACTAGCGGGGGGGCGAGGAATGAGCAGTTCTTC. This codes for CASSLTSGGARNEQFF.

The rearrangement joins TRBV28 to TRBJ2-7, with D possibly being TRBD1 (6 bases). From germline, CDR1 is MDHEN and CDR2 SYDVKM. The length of the CDR3 is 15 residues. V was cut by 3 bases and J by 1 base, with 13 bases left in between. The CDR3 region is CASSFGGPSSYEQYF. CDR3 sequence (DNA): TGTGCCAGCAGTTTTGGGGGCCCCTCTTCCTACGAGCAGTACTTC.

The table lists this clone with a count of one. The gene calls are TRBV27 and TRBJ1-1; D might be TRBD1 (6 bases). The germline V gene encodes CDR1 MNHEY and CDR2 SMNVEV (reference sequence). The V and J ends lost 2 bases and 3 bases respectively, with 10 bases between them. This CDR3 has 14 amino acids. The CDR3 DNA follows: TGTGCCAGCAGTTTACAGGGGTATCACACTGAAGCTTTCTTT. Translation gives CASSLQGYHTEAFF.

This clone was counted between two and nine times. The chain combines TRBV29-1 with TRBJ2-7; TRBD1 aligns across 8 bases. There are 14 residues in the CDR3. Germline V gene lookup returns CDR1 SQVTM and CDR2 ANQGSEA. V lost 4 bases and J lost 7; bases outside the gene matches: 12. CDR3 nucleotide sequence: TGCAGCGTTGTTGGGCCGCAGGGGGCTCGGGAGCAGTACTTC. Translated, it gives CSVVGPQGAREQYF.

The CDR3 sequence is CASSPMTSGIPYEQYF. The CDR3 DNA follows: TGTGCCAGCAGCCCAATGACTAGCGGGATCCCCTACGAGCAGTACTTC. This chain links TRBV9 with TRBJ2-7; 11 nucleotides match TRBD2. Germline-derived CDR1 and CDR2 are SGDLS and YYNGEE. Trimming took 4 bases from V and 2 from J; bases not matched to a gene: 8. The CDR3 runs to 16 residues.

The rearrangement joins TRBV2 to TRBJ1-4, with D possibly TRBD1 on 6 matching bases. From germline, CDR1 is SNHLY and CDR2 FYNNEI. The V end lost 7 bases, the J end lost 3 bases, and 15 bases lay between the germline ends. This CDR3 is built from 15 residues. For the CDR3, the DNA is TGTGCCAGCACACCACAGGGAACAGCTAATGAAAAACTGTTTTTT. It is translated as CASTPQGTANEKLFF. The full variable domain, with the rest looked up from reference TRBV2 and TRBJ1-4, is EPEVTQTPSHQVTQMGQEVILRCVPISNHLYFYWYRQILGQKVEFLVSFYNNEISEKSEIFDDQFSVERPDGSNFTLKIRSTKLEDSAMYFCASTPQGTANEKLFFGSGTQLSVL.

The chain employs TRBV7-9 and TRBJ2-5; 9 bases are shared with TRBD1. CDR3 size: 15 residues. Trimming removed 5 bases from V and 5 bases from J; junction bases left unmatched: 9. The germline V gene encodes CDR1 SEHNR and CDR2 FQNEAQ (reference sequence). The CDR3 nucleotides are TGTGCCAGCAGCCCCAGACAGGGGGGGAGGGAGACCCAGTACTTC. Its protein product is CASSPRQGGRETQYF.

V and J are TRBV19 and TRBJ1-5, with D hard to call. Germline V gene data show CDR1 as LNHDA and CDR2 as SQIVND (reference sequence). This CDR3 has 14 residues. Trimming removed 1 base at V and 7 bases at J, with 11 bases between. As DNA, the CDR3 is TGTGCCAGTAGTATAGGGCGAGGGCGGCAGCCCCAGCATTTT. It yields the protein CASSIGRGRQPQHF.

The V and J genes are TRBV27 and TRBJ1-6, with TRBD1 identical over 7 bases. V was pared by 7 bases and J by 9 bases, with 9 bases of the junction left unmatched. Germline lookup yields CDR1 MNHEY and CDR2 SMNVEV (reference sequence). The CDR3 consists of 14 residues. DNA of the CDR3: TGTGCCAGCACCCAGGGGGTTCAATTTTCACCCCTCCACTTT. This gives the protein CASTQGVQFSPLHF.

V and J are TRBV28 and TRBJ2-1, with 10 bases lining up with TRBD2. Germline loops: CDR1 MDHEN, CDR2 SYDVKM. V was clipped by 7 bases and J by 10 bases; unmatched bases: 13. CDR3 length: 15 residues. For the CDR3, the DNA is TGTGCCAGCACCCGGCGGCTAGCGGGAGTGGGAGAGCAGTTCTTC. Its translation is CASTRRLAGVGEQFF. Combining the CDR3 with reference TRBV28 and TRBJ2-1 gives the whole variable domain DVKVTQSSRYLVKRTGEKVFLECVQDMDHENMFWYRQDPGLGLRLIYFSYDVKMKEKGDIPEGYSVSREKKERFSLILESASTNQTSMYLCASTRRLAGVGEQFFGPGTRLTVL.

This clone turned up a few times. This sequence joins TRBV29-1 and TRBJ1-1; D gene unclear. Deletions cut 7 bases from V and 5 bases from J, with 11 bases between. Germline V gene data show CDR1 as SQVTM and CDR2 as ANQGSEA. This CDR3 has 11 residues. The CDR3 DNA follows: TGCAGCGGCTTGTTCGAGACTGAAGCTTTCTTT. Encoded protein: CSGLFETEAFF.

The CDR3 nucleotides are TGTGCCAGCAGTCATAGCGGGAGGAGAGAAGAGACCCAGTACTTC. It codes for CASSHSGRREETQYF. The genes are TRBV6-5 and TRBJ2-5, with 10 bases matching TRBD2. This CDR3 spans 15 amino acids. Germline CDR1 and CDR2: MNHEY and SVGAGI. The V segment lost 5 bases and the J segment 3 bases; nucleotides outside the gene matches: 6.

The CDR3 is CASSLSGGAGTEAFF. CDR3 DNA sequence: TGTGCCAGCAGTTTAAGTGGGGGGGCTGGCACTGAAGCTTTCTTT. The chain recombines TRBV28 with TRBJ1-1, with D perhaps matching TRBD1 (6 bases). The CDR3 has 15 amino acids. Trimming removed 2 bases at V and 4 bases at J, with 14 bases between. Germline CDR1 reads MDHEN; CDR2 reads SYDVKM.

The chain couples TRBV7-2 to TRBJ2-7; D is possibly TRBD2 (6 bases). CDR1 is SGHTA and CDR2 is FQGNSA in the germline V gene. There are 14 residues in the CDR3. Deletions cut 6 bases from V and 0 bases from J, with 12 bases between. CDR3 DNA sequence: TGTGCCAGCAGATCTGGAGGGAGCTCCTACGAGCAGTACTTC. It encodes CASRSGGSSYEQYF.